This T cell receptor (beta chain) was sequenced for a study of OX40 agonist ivuxolimab in advanced cancers. Overall study context: Patients undergoing dose escalation presented with hepatocellular carcinoma, melanoma, renal cell or head and neck cancer.

The protocol was immunoSEQ multiplex PCR, while the TCRdb copy is restricted to in-frame clones and leaves out a portion. The data hold 10,000 to 15,000 clones, with roughly 77% observed a single time. Regarding the study as a whole: There were, on average, more expanded clones in CD8+ T cells than in CD4+.

The germline CDR1 and CDR2 sequences are MGHRA and YSYEKL. Trimming pared 3 bases from V and 2 bases from J, leaving 17 bases between. The CDR3 consists of 16 residues. With regard to this clone: The antigen remains undetermined.

Sequencing was performed on CD4+ or CD8+ T cells sorted from blood, taken in a trial of the OX40 agonist ivuxolimab. The gene calls are TRBV4-1 and TRBJ2-7; maybe TRBD1 (5 bases). The receptor comes from an adult with an advanced solid tumor such as melanoma, head and neck, liver or kidney cancer. CDR3 in amino acids: CASSHSLSRAAYEQYF. As DNA, the CDR3 is TGCGCCAGCAGCCATTCCTTGAGCAGGGCGGCCTACGAGCAGTACTTC.